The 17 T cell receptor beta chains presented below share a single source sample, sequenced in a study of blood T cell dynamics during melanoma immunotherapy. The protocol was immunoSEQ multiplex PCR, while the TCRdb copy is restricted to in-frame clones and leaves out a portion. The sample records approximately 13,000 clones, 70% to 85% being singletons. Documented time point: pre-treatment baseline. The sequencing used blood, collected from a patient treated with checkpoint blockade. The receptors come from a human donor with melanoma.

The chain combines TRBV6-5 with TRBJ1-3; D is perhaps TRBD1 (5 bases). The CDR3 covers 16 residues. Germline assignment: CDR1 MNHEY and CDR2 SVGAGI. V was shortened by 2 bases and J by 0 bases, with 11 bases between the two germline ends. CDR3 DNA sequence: TGTGCCAGCAGTTACATCCGGGGCGGCTCTGGAAACACCATATATTTT. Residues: CASSYIRGGSGNTIYF.

CDR3 sequence (DNA): TGTGCCAGCAGTTACACTTCTGGACGTGGCTACACCTTC. Its protein is CASSYTSGRGYTF. The chain has TRBV6-5 and TRBJ1-2; D is undetermined. V was pared by 2 bases and J by 7 bases, with 11 bases between. The CDR3 spans 13 residues. Germline V CDR1 and CDR2: MNHEY, SVGAGI.

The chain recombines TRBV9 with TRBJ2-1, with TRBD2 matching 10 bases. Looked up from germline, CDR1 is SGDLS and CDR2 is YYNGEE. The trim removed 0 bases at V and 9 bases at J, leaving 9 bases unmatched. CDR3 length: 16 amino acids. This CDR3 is CASSVEEREGITEQFF. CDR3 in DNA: TGTGCCAGCAGCGTAGAGGAGCGGGAGGGCATCACTGAGCAGTTCTTC.

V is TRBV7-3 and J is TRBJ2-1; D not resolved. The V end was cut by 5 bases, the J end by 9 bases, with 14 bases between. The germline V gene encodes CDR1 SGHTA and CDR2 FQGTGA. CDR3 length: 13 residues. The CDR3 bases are TGTGCCAGCAGCCCAAGGGTAGGTTCTGAGCAGTTCTTC. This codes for CASSPRVGSEQFF.

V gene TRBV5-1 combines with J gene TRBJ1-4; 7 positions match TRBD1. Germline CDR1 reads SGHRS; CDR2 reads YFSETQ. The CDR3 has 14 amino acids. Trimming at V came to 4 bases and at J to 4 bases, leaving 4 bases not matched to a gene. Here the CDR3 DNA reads TGCGCCAGCAGCACGGGACAGAGTAATGAAAAACTGTTTTTT. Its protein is CASSTGQSNEKLFF.

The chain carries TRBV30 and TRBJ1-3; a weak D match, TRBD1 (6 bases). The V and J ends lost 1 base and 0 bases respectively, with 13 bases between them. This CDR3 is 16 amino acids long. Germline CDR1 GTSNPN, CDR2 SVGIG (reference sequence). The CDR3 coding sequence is TGTGCCTGGAGTGAATCGGACAGAGCCTCTGGAAACACCATATATTTT. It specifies CAWSESDRASGNTIYF. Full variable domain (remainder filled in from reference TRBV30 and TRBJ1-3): SQTIHQWPATLVQPVGSPLSLECTVEGTSNPNLYWYRQAAGRGLQLLFYSVGIGQISSEVPQNLSASRPQDRQFILSSKKLLLSDSGFYLCAWSESDRASGNTIYFGEGSWLTVV.

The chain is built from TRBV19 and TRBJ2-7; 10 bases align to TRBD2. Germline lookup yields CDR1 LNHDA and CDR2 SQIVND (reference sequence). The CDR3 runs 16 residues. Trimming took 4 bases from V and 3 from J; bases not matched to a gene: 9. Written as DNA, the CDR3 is TGTGCCAGTAGTAAGGGTAGCGGGGGGTTCGGCTACGAGCAGTACTTC. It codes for CASSKGSGGFGYEQYF.

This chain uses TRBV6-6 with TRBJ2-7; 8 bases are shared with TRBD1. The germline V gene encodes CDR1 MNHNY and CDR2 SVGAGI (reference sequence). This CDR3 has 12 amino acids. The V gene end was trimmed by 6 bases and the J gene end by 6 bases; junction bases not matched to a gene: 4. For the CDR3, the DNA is TGTGCCAGCAGGGTACAGGGGGGCGAGCAGTACTTC. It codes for CASRVQGGEQYF.

CDR3 sequence reads: CASMSPRPGAPFGSYEQYF. As DNA, the CDR3 is TGTGCCAGCATGTCCCCCCGGCCAGGGGCCCCTTTCGGGTCCTACGAGCAGTACTTC. The rearrangement links TRBV21-1 to TRBJ2-7; the table gives TRBD1 as D, unverified against the DNA. TRBV21-1 is given as a pseudogene. CDR3 length: 19 residues.

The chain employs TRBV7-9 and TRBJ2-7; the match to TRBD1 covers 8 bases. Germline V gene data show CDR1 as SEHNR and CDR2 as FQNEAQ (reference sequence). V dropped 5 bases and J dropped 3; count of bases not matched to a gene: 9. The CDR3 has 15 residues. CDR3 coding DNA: TGTGCCAGCAGCCATCCTCTGGACAGGGTCTACGAGCAGTACTTC. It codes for CASSHPLDRVYEQYF.

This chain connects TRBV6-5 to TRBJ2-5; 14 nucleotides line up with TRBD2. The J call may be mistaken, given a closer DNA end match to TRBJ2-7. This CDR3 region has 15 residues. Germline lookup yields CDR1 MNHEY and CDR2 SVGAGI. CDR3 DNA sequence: TGTGCCACCATGAGACTAGCGGGAGGGTCCTACGAGCAGTACTTC. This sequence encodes CATMRLAGGSYEQYF.

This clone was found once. This CDR3 reads CASSLESRFGDRGEKLFF. Written as DNA, the CDR3 is TGTGCCAGCAGCTTAGAGTCTCGTTTTGGGGACAGGGGAGAAAAACTGTTTTTT. The V and J genes are TRBV11-2 and TRBJ1-4; 10 bases fit TRBD1. Germline CDR1 is SGHAT and CDR2 is FQNNGV. This CDR3 has 18 amino acids. The V and J ends lost 0 bases and 8 bases, in that order; junction bases with no gene match: 12. Based on the CDR3 plus reference TRBV11-2 and TRBJ1-4, the full variable domain is EAGVAQSPRYKIIEKRQSVAFWCNPISGHATLYWYQQILGQGPKLLIQFQNNGVVDDSQLPKDRFSAERLKGVDSTLKIQPAKLEDSAVYLCASSLESRFGDRGEKLFFGSGTQLSVL.

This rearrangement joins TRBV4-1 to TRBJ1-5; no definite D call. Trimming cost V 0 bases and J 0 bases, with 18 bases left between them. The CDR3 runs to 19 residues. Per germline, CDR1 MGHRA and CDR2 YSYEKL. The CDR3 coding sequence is TGCGCCAGCAGCCAAGACTTCCCCCAAGCGGCTAATAGCAATCAGCCCCAGCATTTT. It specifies CASSQDFPQAANSNQPQHF.

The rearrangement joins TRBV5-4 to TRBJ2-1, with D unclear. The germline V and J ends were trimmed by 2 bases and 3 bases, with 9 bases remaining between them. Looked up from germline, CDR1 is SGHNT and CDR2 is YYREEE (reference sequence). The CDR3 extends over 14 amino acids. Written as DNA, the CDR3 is TGTGCCAGCAGCTTAAAAGGCAGCTACAATGAGCAGTTCTTC. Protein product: CASSLKGSYNEQFF.

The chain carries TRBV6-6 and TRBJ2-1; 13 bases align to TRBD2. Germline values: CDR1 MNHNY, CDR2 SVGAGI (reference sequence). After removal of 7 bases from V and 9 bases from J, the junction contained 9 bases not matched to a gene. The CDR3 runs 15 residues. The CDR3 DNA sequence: TGTGCCAGCACCAGGACTAGCGGGAGATCAGCTGAGCAGTTCTTC. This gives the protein CASTRTSGRSAEQFF.

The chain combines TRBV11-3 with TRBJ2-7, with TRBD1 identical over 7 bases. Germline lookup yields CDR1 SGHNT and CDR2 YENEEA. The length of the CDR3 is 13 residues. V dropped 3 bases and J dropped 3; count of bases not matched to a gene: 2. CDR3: CASSFRTGYEQYF. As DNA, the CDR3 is TGTGCCAGCAGCTTCAGGACAGGCTACGAGCAGTACTTC.

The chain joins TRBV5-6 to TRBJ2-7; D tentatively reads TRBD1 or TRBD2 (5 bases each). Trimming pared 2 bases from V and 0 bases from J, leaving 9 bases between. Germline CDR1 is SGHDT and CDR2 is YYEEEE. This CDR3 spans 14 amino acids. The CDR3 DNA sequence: TGTGCCAGCAGCTTCGGGGACCTCTCCTACGAGCAGTACTTC. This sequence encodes CASSFGDLSYEQYF.